The 24 T cell receptor beta chains given below trace back to one sample, sequenced in a study of CD8+ T cells in alopecia areata. Extracted RNA was reverse transcribed, and the resulting cDNA served as sequencing template. The assay was immunoSEQ multiplex PCR, and TCRdb's table has in-frame clones only and misses some. Here the sample spans about 150,000 clones, roughly 44% being singletons. The sequencing input was CD4+ T cells sorted from blood. Receptor source: a human donor with alopecia areata.

The chain recombines TRBV7-9 with TRBJ2-3; 8 bases align to TRBD2. Looked up from germline, CDR1 is SEHNR and CDR2 is FQNEAQ (reference sequence). This CDR3 has 14 residues. With 6 bases clipped from V and 5 bases from J, the junction kept 7 bases outside the gene matches. The CDR3 sequence is CASRFTSGGDTQYF. As DNA, the CDR3 is TGTGCCAGCAGATTCACTAGCGGCGGAGATACGCAGTATTTT.

The chain combines TRBV28 with TRBJ2-4, with 8 bases lining up with TRBD1. Germline values: CDR1 MDHEN, CDR2 SYDVKM. J lost 6 bases, V lost 6 bases, and 7 bases had no gene match. This CDR3 has 14 residues. The CDR3 loop is CASRRQGTLNIQYF. In DNA, the CDR3 is TGTGCCAGCAGAAGACAGGGGACCCTAAACATTCAGTACTTC.

The chain couples TRBV6-5 to TRBJ2-5; D is possibly TRBD2 (5 bases). The CDR3 is made up of 13 amino acids. V lost 6 bases and J 2 bases, leaving 10 bases between the germline ends. The germline V gene has CDR1 MNHEY and CDR2 SVGAGI. CDR3 protein: CASRVGGQETQYF. In DNA, the CDR3 is TGTGCCAGCAGGGTCGGCGGGCAAGAGACCCAGTACTTC.

This clone has more than one count but fewer than ten. In DNA, the CDR3 is TGCAGCGTTGTCCGGACGAACACCGGGGAGCTGTTTTTT. Protein: CSVVRTNTGELFF. The gene calls are TRBV29-1 and TRBJ2-2; D is ambiguous. Looked up from germline, CDR1 is SQVTM and CDR2 is ANQGSEA. This CDR3 region has 13 residues. The V end was cut by 4 bases, the J end by 0 bases, with 6 bases between.

The chain has TRBV30 and TRBJ2-2, with D maybe TRBD1 (6 bases). Trimming pared 3 bases from V and 6 bases from J, leaving 14 bases between. This CDR3 has 14 amino acids. Germline V gene lookup returns CDR1 GTSNPN and CDR2 SVGIG (reference sequence). CDR3 nucleotides: TGTGCCTGGAGCGGACAGACCGGGGCCGGGGAGCTGTTTTTT. Its translation: CAWSGQTGAGELFF.

The chain uses TRBV27 and TRBJ2-1; TRBD2 matches at 9 bases. Trimming removed 6 bases from V and 2 bases from J; junction bases left unmatched: 11. The CDR3 sequence is 17 residues long. Germline loops: CDR1 MNHEY, CDR2 SMNVEV (reference sequence). The CDR3 region has the DNA TGTGCCAGCAGAATCATTAGGCTAGCGGGAACCTACAATGAGCAGTTCTTC. Translated, it gives CASRIIRLAGTYNEQFF.

This CDR3 is CASSSLRGLDYGYTF. DNA of the CDR3: TGTGCCAGCAGTTCCCTTAGGGGTTTGGACTATGGCTACACCTTC. V and J are TRBV6-1 and TRBJ1-2, with a weak D call TRBD1 (5 bases). Germline V gene lookup returns CDR1 MNHNS and CDR2 SASEGT. CDR3 size: 15 residues. V was pared by 5 bases and J by 3 bases, with 16 bases between.

The rearrangement joins TRBV25-1 to TRBJ2-3; TRBD1 is a possible D gene (6 bases). Trimming took off 6 bases at V and 2 bases at J, with 12 bases between the two ends. Germline values: CDR1 MGHDK, CDR2 SYGVNS. The CDR3 is 14 residues long. The CDR3: CASRRTENTDTQYF. The CDR3 DNA is TGTGCCAGCAGGCGGACAGAAAACACAGATACGCAGTATTTT.

Only one count was recorded for this clone. The CDR3 coding sequence is TGTGCCAGCACCCAGGGGGCAGAACTCTATGGCTACACCTTC. Protein: CASTQGAELYGYTF. This sequence joins TRBV6-5 and TRBJ1-2; 8 nucleotides match TRBD1. Unmatched junction bases numbered 8, after V lost 7 bases and J lost 4 bases. This CDR3 region has 14 residues. The germline CDR1 and CDR2 sequences are MNHEY and SVGAGI.

The V and J genes are TRBV5-1 and TRBJ1-1; no clear D. The CDR3 sequence is 14 residues long. The ends were cut back, 3 bases at V and 4 bases at J, with 13 bases in the middle. Per germline, CDR1 SGHRS and CDR2 YFSETQ. This CDR3 reads CASSSDGGATEAFF. The CDR3 DNA reads as TGCGCCAGCAGCTCCGACGGTGGAGCCACTGAAGCTTTCTTT.

The chain links TRBV25-1 to TRBJ2-5, with 7 bases that match TRBD2. Germline lookup yields CDR1 MGHDK and CDR2 SYGVNS. The CDR3 has 15 residues. V gave up 2 bases and J gave up 2 bases; unmatched junction bases: 5. Written as DNA, the CDR3 is TGTGCCAGCAGTGAAGGAGGGACTACTCAAGAGACCCAGTACTTC. Protein: CASSEGGTTQETQYF.

This clone was detected a few times. This chain joins TRBV2 and TRBJ1-1; D gene unclear. This CDR3 region has 13 residues. Trimming removed 1 base at V and 5 bases at J, with 8 bases between. Germline CDR1 SNHLY, CDR2 FYNNEI. The CDR3 nucleotides read TGTGCCAGCAGTGAAGAAGGTGGGACTGAAGCTTTCTTT. Amino acid sequence: CASSEEGGTEAFF.

This clone has only one observation. The gene calls are TRBV28 and TRBJ1-2; D gene ambiguous. The length of the CDR3 is 13 residues. Germline CDR1 and CDR2: MDHEN and SYDVKM. The ends were cut back, 6 bases at V and 4 bases at J, with 12 bases in the middle. The CDR3, as DNA: TGTGCCAGCAGAAACGCGCGAGCCTATGGCTACACCTTC. This translates into CASRNARAYGYTF.

This clone was detected only a few times. This sample also contains other DNA sequences that code for the same CDR3. The chain has TRBV5-1 and TRBJ2-5; 8 bases agree with TRBD2. The CDR3 spans 12 residues. V lost 4 bases, J lost 5 bases, and 1 base stayed unmatched. Germline V CDR1 and CDR2: SGHRS, YFSETQ. The CDR3, as DNA: TGCGCCAGCAGCCGGGAGGGCGAGACCCAGTACTTC. This sequence encodes CASSREGETQYF.

This sequence joins TRBV28 and TRBJ1-2; D is ambiguous. The germline gives CDR1 MDHEN, CDR2 SYDVKM. V was shortened by 5 bases and J by 1 base, with 11 bases between the two germline ends. The CDR3 has 14 residues. The CDR3 reads CASSPGPINYGYTF. CDR3 nucleotide sequence: TGTGCCAGCAGTCCTGGACCAATTAACTATGGCTACACCTTC.

The chain combines TRBV30 with TRBJ1-5, with D possibly matching TRBD1 (6 bases). V lost 5 bases and J 4 bases, leaving 15 bases between the germline ends. CDR3 length: 14 amino acids. Germline CDR1 GTSNPN, CDR2 SVGIG (reference sequence). The CDR3 spells CAWSGQLKNQPQHF. CDR3 DNA sequence: TGTGCCTGGTCGGGACAACTAAAGAATCAGCCCCAGCATTTT.

The gene calls are TRBV2 and TRBJ2-1; 7 bases match TRBD2. The CDR3 covers 15 residues. The V segment lost 2 bases and the J segment 4 bases; nucleotides outside the gene matches: 5. In germline, CDR1 is SNHLY, CDR2 FYNNEI. CDR3 residues: CASSELRGSYNEQFF. As DNA, the CDR3 is TGTGCCAGCAGTGAACTTCGCGGGAGTTACAATGAGCAGTTCTTC.

V usage is TRBV4-1 and J usage is TRBJ1-1; no definite D call. Germline CDR1 reads MGHRA; CDR2 reads YSYEKL. The CDR3 sequence is 11 residues long. Trimming removed 4 bases at V and 4 bases at J, with 4 bases between. The CDR3 is CASSRSTEAFF. The CDR3, as DNA: TGCGCCAGCAGCCGGAGCACTGAAGCTTTCTTT.

The chain recombines TRBV15 with TRBJ2-5, with D tentatively TRBD1 (6 bases). The CDR3 is 15 residues long. V gave up 4 bases and J gave up 4 bases, with 16 bases separating them. Looked up from germline, CDR1 is LNHNV and CDR2 is YYDKDF (reference sequence). CDR3 DNA: TGTGCCACCAGCATGCCCGGGACATATCGAGAGACCCAGTACTTC. Its protein product is CATSMPGTYRETQYF.

The chain uses TRBV27 and TRBJ2-5; either TRBD1 or TRBD2 may fit D (7 bases each). Trimming left V 6 bases short and J 4 bases short, with 18 bases between. The CDR3 spans 15 residues. Germline loops: CDR1 MNHEY, CDR2 SMNVEV (reference sequence). CDR3 coding DNA: TGTGCCAGCAGCCTACAGGGGTGGGAGGGAGAGACCCAGTACTTC. It yields the protein CASSLQGWEGETQYF.

The gene calls are TRBV4-1 and TRBJ1-4, with D hard to call. Germline lookup yields CDR1 MGHRA and CDR2 YSYEKL. This CDR3 comprises 13 residues. The V gene lost 2 bases and the J gene lost 8 bases, with 9 bases spanning the gap. CDR3 amino acids: CASSQLLGEKLFF. The CDR3 DNA follows: TGCGCCAGCAGCCAATTACTAGGAGAAAAACTGTTTTTT.

Only a few counts were recorded for this clone. The rearrangement joins TRBV12-5 to TRBJ2-5; 8 bases agree with TRBD1. This CDR3 contains 13 residues. V trimming: 8 bases; J trimming: 1 base; junction bases outside the gene matches: 3. Germline CDR1 and CDR2: LGHNT and FRNRAP. CDR3 sequence (DNA): TGTGCTAGTATCGGACAGGGCCAAGAGACCCAGTACTTC. Protein product: CASIGQGQETQYF.

This clone showed up just a few times. The chain employs TRBV5-1 and TRBJ1-2, with TRBD1 as a possible D gene (5 bases). CDR3 length: 14 amino acids. V dropped 6 bases and J dropped 4 bases, with 16 bases sitting between them. Germline V CDR1 and CDR2: SGHRS, YFSETQ. CDR3 amino acids: CASTPPGQGYGYTF. The CDR3 DNA sequence: TGCGCCAGCACCCCTCCGGGTCAGGGCTATGGCTACACCTTC.

V gene TRBV9 combines with J gene TRBJ1-1, with no clear D. CDR1 and CDR2 (germline): SGDLS, YYNGEE. Trimming took off 0 bases at V and 0 bases at J, with 3 bases between the two ends. The length of the CDR3 is 13 residues. The CDR3 DNA reads TGTGCCAGCAGCGTAGGGATGAACACTGAAGCTTTCTTT. This sequence encodes CASSVGMNTEAFF.